These 10 T cell receptor beta chains came from one sample sequenced in a study of vaccination and CD4 T cells after COVID-19. The treatment was: roughly 10-day PBMC culture with coronavirus spike peptide pools or control peptides (ViraFEST assay). An Oncomine TCR Beta short-read assay was used to sequence the DNA from cultured CD4+ T cells. TCRdb processed the PCR reads anew with MiXCR; each CDR3 protein has one entry. Of 15,000 or so distinct CDR3 sequences listed, around 40% were seen once; the top ten hold around 11%. The antigens for these receptors are not known. Material: CD4+ T cells from blood, cultured in vitro. These receptors were obtained from a human donor who had recovered from COVID-19.

The genes are TRBV19 and TRBJ2-5, with 10 bases aligning to TRBD2. V lost 5 bases, J lost 2 bases, and 17 bases stayed unmatched. Germline CDR1 is LNHDA and CDR2 is SQIVND (reference sequence). This CDR3 has 19 amino acids. CDR3 residues: CASSPGLAGGTGHQETQYF. The CDR3 DNA sequence: TGTGCCAGTAGTCCTGGGTTAGCGGGAGGAACGGGCCATCAAGAGACCCAGTACTTC.

This clonotype was detected a few times. The J gene is TRBJ1-5, the V gene TRBV6-1; D perhaps matches TRBD1 (6 bases). The CDR3 has 15 residues. Germline-derived CDR1 and CDR2 are MNHNS and SASEGT. V lost 8 bases and J 2 bases, leaving 16 bases between the germline ends. The DNA for the CDR3 is TGTGCCAGCCTAATAGGGGGGGAGGGCAATCAGCCCCAGCATTTT. Protein: CASLIGGEGNQPQHF.

This chain links TRBV28 with TRBJ1-6, with 10 bases that match TRBD1. From germline, CDR1 is MDHEN and CDR2 SYDVKM. The trim removed 5 bases at V and 11 bases at J, leaving 12 bases unmatched. The CDR3 length is 16 residues. For the CDR3, the DNA is TGTGCCAGCAGTGCCCGCGACAGGGGGCTAAGGACACCCCTCCACTTT. Translated: CASSARDRGLRTPLHF.

This clonotype was detected only a few times. The V and J genes are TRBV10-3 and TRBJ2-1, with TRBD2 identical over 9 bases. Losses at the gene ends were 6 bases for V and 5 bases for J; bases not matched to a gene: 5. The V gene's germline CDR1 is ENHRY and CDR2 SYGVKD. This CDR3 has 14 residues. The CDR3 sequence is CAIRNLAGHNEQFF. In DNA, the CDR3 is TGTGCCATCAGAAACCTAGCGGGGCACAATGAGCAGTTCTTC.

This clonotype was seen a few times. This chain joins TRBV12-3 or TRBV12-4 and TRBJ2-7; D call uncertain. The CDR3 totals 12 residues. V was trimmed by 6 bases and J by 1 base, leaving 7 bases between them. The CDR3 coding sequence is TGTGCCAGCAGCCCCAGGTCCTACGAGCAGTACTTC. Protein product: CASSPRSYEQYF.

The V gene is TRBV20-1, the J gene TRBJ2-2; D not certain. CDR3 length: 13 residues. Trimming took 1 base from V and 7 from J, leaving 10 bases between them. In germline, CDR1 is DFQATT, CDR2 SNEGSKA (reference sequence). In DNA form, the CDR3 reads TGCAGTGCTAGAGCACCCCTCGACGGGGAGCTGTTTTTT. Protein product: CSARAPLDGELFF.

This chain connects TRBV20-1 to TRBJ2-6; D call uncertain. The CDR3 loop spans 13 amino acids. Germline V CDR1 and CDR2: DFQATT, SNEGSKA (reference sequence). V lost 3 bases and J 5 bases, leaving 8 bases between the germline ends. The CDR3 DNA is TGCAGTGCTAGGCGAGGCAGGGCCAACGTCCTGACTTTC. Protein: CSARRGRANVLTF.

The rearrangement uses TRBV28 and TRBJ2-3; D is undetermined. CDR3 length: 15 residues. The germline gives CDR1 MDHEN, CDR2 SYDVKM. The V gene lost 6 bases and the J gene lost 0 bases, with 13 bases spanning the gap. CDR3 region: CASREWGISTDTQYF. In nucleotides, the CDR3 is TGTGCCAGCAGAGAATGGGGAATTAGCACAGATACGCAGTATTTT.

This chain uses TRBV25-1 with TRBJ1-4; D ambiguous. Trimming took 6 bases from V and 4 from J, leaving 3 bases between them. The CDR3 is made up of 11 amino acids. The germline CDR1 and CDR2 sequences are MGHDK and SYGVNS. CDR3 DNA: TGTGCCAGCAGCCTTAATGAAAAACTGTTTTTT. It is translated as CASSLNEKLFF.

This clonotype was detected only a few times. The chain carries TRBV19 and TRBJ1-2; D is undetermined. The CDR3 is 15 amino acids. Germline V CDR1 and CDR2: LNHDA, SQIVND (reference sequence). V was clipped by 6 bases and J by 6 bases, with 20 bases between them. CDR3: CASSTRAEDRNGYTF. As DNA, the CDR3 is TGTGCCAGTAGCACTCGGGCCGAAGATAGAAATGGCTACACCTTC.